The next 15 T cell receptor beta chains were all read from a single sample in a study of CD8 T cells in Susac syndrome. A quantity of 0.5 to 1 ug RNA underwent reverse transcription using random hexamers. TCRdb recomputed calls from the immunoSEQ multiplex PCR reads with MiXCR, one row per CDR3 protein. The table includes about 300,000 distinct CDR3 sequences, just over 90% detected once. The specimen was CD4+ T cells from PBMCs. The receptors were sampled from a human donor with multiple sclerosis.

This chain joins TRBV29-1 and TRBJ2-1, with 7 bases aligning to TRBD1. CDR1 and CDR2 from the germline V gene are SQVTM and ANQGSEA. The CDR3 is 15 amino acids. Trimming took 7 bases from V and 7 from J; bases not matched to a gene: 16. The CDR3 sequence is CSASDRAAPPNEQFF. CDR3 nucleotide sequence: TGCAGCGCTTCTGACAGGGCTGCCCCCCCGAATGAGCAGTTCTTC.

The J gene is TRBJ2-1, the V gene TRBV10-3, with 15 nucleotides matching TRBD2. The length of the CDR3 is 16 residues. The V and J ends lost 6 bases and 10 bases, in that order; junction bases with no gene match: 10. Germline V gene sequence: CDR1 ENHRY, CDR2 SYGVKD. Here the CDR3 DNA reads TGTGCCATCAGCCAAGCCGGGACTAGCGGGGGGAAAGAGCAGTTCTTC. It is translated as CAISQAGTSGGKEQFF.

The gene calls are TRBV27 and TRBJ2-4; TRBD2 is a possible D gene (6 bases). Per germline, CDR1 MNHEY and CDR2 SMNVEV (reference sequence). The CDR3 covers 15 residues. Trimming took off 5 bases at V and 7 bases at J, with 18 bases between the two ends. The DNA of the CDR3 is TGTGCCAGCAGTCCCCACCCGCGGGGTTGGAACATTCAGTACTTC. It codes for CASSPHPRGWNIQYF.

The CDR3 DNA reads as TGTGCCAGCAGTTTTGCAGACCGGTGGAACACCATATATTTT. It codes for CASSFADRWNTIYF. The chain carries TRBV12-3 or TRBV12-4 and TRBJ1-3; no firm D call. The V end lost 3 bases, the J end lost 7 bases, and 13 bases lay between the germline ends. The CDR3 has 14 amino acids.

The V gene is TRBV2, the J gene TRBJ1-2; D might be TRBD1 (5 bases). Per germline, CDR1 SNHLY and CDR2 FYNNEI. Trimming took 7 bases from V and 8 from J, leaving 23 bases between them. CDR3 length: 15 amino acids. The CDR3 DNA follows: TGTGCCAGCAACATCCAACCGGGACGGGGAACCGGCTACACCTTC. Translation gives CASNIQPGRGTGYTF. Drawing the rest from reference TRBV2 and TRBJ1-2, the complete variable domain is EPEVTQTPSHQVTQMGQEVILRCVPISNHLYFYWYRQILGQKVEFLVSFYNNEISEKSEIFDDQFSVERPDGSNFTLKIRSTKLEDSAMYFCASNIQPGRGTGYTFGSGTRLTVV.

About this clonotype itself: The junction shows a germline mismatch at one end, possibly a read error. The rearrangement joins TRBV4-1 to TRBJ1-3; maybe TRBD1 (6 bases). The V gene's germline CDR1 is MGHRA and CDR2 YSYEKL. The CDR3 runs to 14 residues. The CDR3 DNA reads TGCGCCAGCAGCCGACTCCCCAGGGACCCACAGGGTCATTTT. Translating gives CASSRLPRDPQGHF.

This chain uses TRBV27 with TRBJ1-1; D might be TRBD1 (5 bases). CDR1 and CDR2 (germline): MNHEY, SMNVEV (reference sequence). V shed 6 bases and J shed 1 base, with 18 bases lying between them. The CDR3 totals 16 residues. The CDR3 nucleotides read TGTGCCAGCAGGGCAATGGGGAAGGGACGGAACACTGAAGCTTTCTTT. Amino acid sequence: CASRAMGKGRNTEAFF.

The chain uses TRBV29-1 and TRBJ1-5; 10 bases map to TRBD1. This CDR3 is 12 amino acids long. Germline loops: CDR1 SQVTM, CDR2 ANQGSEA. The V segment lost 7 bases and the J segment 5 bases; nucleotides outside the gene matches: 2. The CDR3 DNA follows: TGCAGCGCCGGGACAGGGGATCAGCCCCAGCATTTT. This codes for CSAGTGDQPQHF. Together with reference TRBV29-1 and TRBJ1-5, the CDR3 gives the full variable domain: SAVISQKPSRDICQRGTSLTIQCQVDSQVTMMFWYRQQPGQSLTLIATANQGSEATYESGFVIDKFPISRPNLTFSTLTVSNMSPEDSSIYLCSAGTGDQPQHFGDGTRLSIL.

V and J are TRBV3-1 and TRBJ2-3; weak D call: TRBD2 (6 bases). Germline loops: CDR1 LGHDT, CDR2 YNNKEL (reference sequence). Trimming left V 0 bases short and J 2 bases short, with 15 bases between. The CDR3 totals 17 residues. In DNA form, the CDR3 reads TGTGCCAGCAGCCAAGATACAGAGGCTAGCGTCACAGATACGCAGTATTTT. Residues: CASSQDTEASVTDTQYF.

The chain has TRBV9 and TRBJ2-1; 7 bases line up with TRBD2. Per the germline V gene, CDR1 is SGDLS and CDR2 is YYNGEE. V trimming: 1 base; J trimming: 8 bases; junction bases outside the gene matches: 12. This CDR3 comprises 16 residues. The CDR3 here is CASSVSSGNWVDEQFF. For the CDR3, the DNA is TGTGCCAGCAGCGTATCCAGCGGGAACTGGGTCGATGAGCAGTTCTTC. The complete variable domain, with remaining parts taken from reference TRBV9 and TRBJ2-1, reads DSGVTQTPKHLITATGQRVTLRCSPRSGDLSVYWYQQSLDQGLQFLIQYYNGEERAKGNILERFSAQQFPDLHSELNLSSLELGDSALYFCASSVSSGNWVDEQFFGPGTRLTVL.

The chain uses TRBV12-3 or TRBV12-4 and TRBJ2-3; 8 bases align to TRBD2. V was pared by 6 bases and J by 1 base, with 6 bases of the junction left unmatched. The CDR3 covers 15 residues. CDR3 loop: CASRPSGGGTDTQYF. Here the CDR3 DNA reads TGTGCCAGCAGACCCAGCGGGGGAGGCACAGATACGCAGTATTTT.

The chain carries TRBV23-1 and TRBJ2-3, with D unclear. Being an ORF, TRBV23-1 has a function that is uncertain. The CDR3 extends over 13 amino acids. V dropped 4 bases and J dropped 4 bases, with 9 bases sitting between them. CDR3: CASSLRASDTQYF. CDR3 nucleotide sequence: TGCGCCAGCAGTCTTAGGGCTTCAGATACGCAGTATTTT.

The chain carries TRBV7-2 and TRBJ2-7, with TRBD2 matching 10 bases. The CDR3 is 12 amino acids. In germline, CDR1 is SGHTA, CDR2 FQGNSA. The V segment lost 5 bases and the J segment 9 bases; nucleotides outside the gene matches: 4. The CDR3 DNA reads as TGTGCCAGCAGCCTTAGCGGGAGGCCGCAGTACTTC. It encodes CASSLSGRPQYF.

CDR3 bases: TGTGCCAGCAGTCCTACCGGGGTCTCTGGGGCCAACGTCCTGACTTTC. Protein product: CASSPTGVSGANVLTF. The J gene is TRBJ2-6, the V gene TRBV28, with D possibly matching TRBD2 (5 bases). V lost 5 bases, J lost 0 bases, and 11 bases lay in between. CDR3 length: 16 amino acids. Germline CDR1 reads MDHEN; CDR2 reads SYDVKM.

The chain links TRBV6-2 or TRBV6-3 to TRBJ2-5, with a tentative D call TRBD1 (6 bases). The V end lost 5 bases, the J end lost 4 bases, and 11 bases lay between the germline ends. The germline gives CDR1 MNHEY, CDR2 SVGEGT. The CDR3 length is 13 residues. The DNA of the CDR3 is TGTGCCAGCAGTCCGGGACATTCAGAGACCCAGTACTTC. It encodes CASSPGHSETQYF.